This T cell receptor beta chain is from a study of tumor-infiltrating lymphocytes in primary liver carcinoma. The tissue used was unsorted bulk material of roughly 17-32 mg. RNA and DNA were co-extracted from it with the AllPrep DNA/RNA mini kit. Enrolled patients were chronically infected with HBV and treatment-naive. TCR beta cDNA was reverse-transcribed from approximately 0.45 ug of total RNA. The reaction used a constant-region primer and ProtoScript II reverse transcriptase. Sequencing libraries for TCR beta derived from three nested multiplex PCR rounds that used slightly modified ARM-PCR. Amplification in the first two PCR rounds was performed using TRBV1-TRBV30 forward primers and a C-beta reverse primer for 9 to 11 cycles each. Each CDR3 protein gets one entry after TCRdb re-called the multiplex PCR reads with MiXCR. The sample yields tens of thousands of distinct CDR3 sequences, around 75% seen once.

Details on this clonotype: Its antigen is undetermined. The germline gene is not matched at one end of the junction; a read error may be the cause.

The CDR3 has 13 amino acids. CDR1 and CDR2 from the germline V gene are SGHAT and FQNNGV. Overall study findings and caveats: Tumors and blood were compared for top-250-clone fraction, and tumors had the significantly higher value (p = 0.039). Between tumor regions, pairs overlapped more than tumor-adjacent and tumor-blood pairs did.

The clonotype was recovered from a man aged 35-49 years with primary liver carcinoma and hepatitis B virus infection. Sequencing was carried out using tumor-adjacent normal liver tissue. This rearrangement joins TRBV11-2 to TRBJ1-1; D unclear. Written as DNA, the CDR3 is TGTGCCAGCAACTTACATGCGGGGTATAATGTTTTCTTT. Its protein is CASNLHAGYNVFF.